The entry below gives a single T cell receptor beta chain sequence along with its context. Its antigen is currently unknown. The sample is drawn from a study of Tregs in tolerant kidney transplant recipients. Study outcomes and limitations: Biological reproducibility was not directly addressed, but technical replication error appeared minimal.

Related graft donors supplied nonmyeloablative bone marrow transplants, and mixed chimerism was transient. CD4+CD25+CD127- Tregs, CD4+CD25- non-Tregs, CD4 and CD8 cells were sorted. Generated by immunoSEQ multiplex PCR, the TCRdb table keeps only in-frame clones and is missing some. The sample shows about 22,000 clones, about 84% of them seen only once. The length of the CDR3 is 13 residues. V was trimmed by 3 bases and J by 0 bases, leaving 6 bases between them. Per germline, CDR1 MNHEY and CDR2 SMNVEV (reference sequence). This rearrangement joins TRBV27 to TRBJ2-7; D gene uncertain. This sequence originates from a human patient who received a combined kidney and bone marrow transplant. Some T cells may have come from the graft donor. Sequencing used CD8+ T cells from blood (PBMCs), obtained 6 months after the transplant. CDR3 coding DNA: TGTGCCAGCAGTTTCTCAGTCTCCTACGAGCAGTACTTC. Its translation: CASSFSVSYEQYF.